The clone carrying this T cell receptor (beta chain) was picked up a small number of times. The antigen is undetermined. These data originate in a study of response to subunit inactivated influenza vaccine. Study results and limitations: Few new T cells, the authors suggested, are recruited by each seasonal influenza vaccination.

Via MiXCR, TCRdb re-called the RT-PCR reads, giving one row per CDR3 protein. The sample carries about 190,000 distinct CDR3 sequences, about an eighth recorded once. V lost 0 bases, J lost 0 bases, and 9 bases lay in between. Germline V gene sequence: CDR1 SGDLS, CDR2 YYNGEE. The length of the CDR3 is 15 residues. The TCR originated in a man aged 50 or older who received an inactivated influenza vaccine. The chain recombines TRBV9 with TRBJ1-2; perhaps TRBD1 as D (5 bases). The sequencing here drew on CD8+ T cells sorted from PBMCs, taken roughly 5 days after vaccination. CDR3 loop: CASSVVGVPNYGYTF. CDR3 in DNA: TGTGCCAGCAGCGTAGTGGGGGTTCCTAACTATGGCTACACCTTC.